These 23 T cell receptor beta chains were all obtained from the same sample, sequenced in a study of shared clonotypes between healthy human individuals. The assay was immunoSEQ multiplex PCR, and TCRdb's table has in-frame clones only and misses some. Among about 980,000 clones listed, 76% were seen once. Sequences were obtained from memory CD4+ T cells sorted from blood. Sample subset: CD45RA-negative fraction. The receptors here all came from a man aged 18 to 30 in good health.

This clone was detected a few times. The CDR3 reads CASKRGETQYF. DNA of the CDR3: TGTGCCAGCAAGAGGGGGGAGACCCAGTACTTC. The chain has TRBV2 and TRBJ2-5; D might be TRBD1 (6 bases). The germline gives CDR1 SNHLY, CDR2 FYNNEI. This CDR3 has 11 amino acids. Deletions cut 7 bases from V and 5 bases from J, with 8 bases between.

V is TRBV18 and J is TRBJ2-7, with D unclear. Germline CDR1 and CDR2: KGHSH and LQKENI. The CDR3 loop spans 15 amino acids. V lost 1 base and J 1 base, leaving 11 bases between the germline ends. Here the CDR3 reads CASSPHPSSSYEQYF. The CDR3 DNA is TGTGCCAGCTCACCACATCCAAGCTCTTCCTACGAGCAGTACTTC.

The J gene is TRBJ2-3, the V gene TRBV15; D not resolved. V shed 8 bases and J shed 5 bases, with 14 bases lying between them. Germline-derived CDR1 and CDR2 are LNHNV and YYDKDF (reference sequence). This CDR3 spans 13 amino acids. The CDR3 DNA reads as TGTGCCACCGGGGTAACAGTCAAAGATACGCAGTATTTT. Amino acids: CATGVTVKDTQYF.

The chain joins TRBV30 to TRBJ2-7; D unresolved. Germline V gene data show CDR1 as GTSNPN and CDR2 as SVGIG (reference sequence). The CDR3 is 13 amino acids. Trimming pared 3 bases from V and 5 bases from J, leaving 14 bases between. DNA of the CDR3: TGTGCCTGGAGGCGAGCCAGTATCGACGAGCAGTACTTC. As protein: CAWRRASIDEQYF.

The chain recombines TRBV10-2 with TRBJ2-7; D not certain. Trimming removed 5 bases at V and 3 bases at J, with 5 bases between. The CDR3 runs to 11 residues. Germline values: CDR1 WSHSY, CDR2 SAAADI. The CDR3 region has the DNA TGCGCCAGCAGTCGCGACTACGAGCAGTACTTC. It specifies CASSRDYEQYF.

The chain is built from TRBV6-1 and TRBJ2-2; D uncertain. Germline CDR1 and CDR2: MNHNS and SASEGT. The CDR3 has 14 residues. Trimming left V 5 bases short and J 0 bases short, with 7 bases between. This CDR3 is CASSPGANTGELFF. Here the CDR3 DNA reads TGTGCCAGCAGTCCCGGCGCGAACACCGGGGAGCTGTTTTTT.

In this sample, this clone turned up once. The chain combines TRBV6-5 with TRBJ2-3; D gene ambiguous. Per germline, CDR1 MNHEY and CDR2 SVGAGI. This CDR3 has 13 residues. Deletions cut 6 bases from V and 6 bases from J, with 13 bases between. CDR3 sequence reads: CASSQTPADTQYF. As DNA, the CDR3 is TGTGCCAGCAGCCAGACCCCGGCCGATACGCAGTATTTT.

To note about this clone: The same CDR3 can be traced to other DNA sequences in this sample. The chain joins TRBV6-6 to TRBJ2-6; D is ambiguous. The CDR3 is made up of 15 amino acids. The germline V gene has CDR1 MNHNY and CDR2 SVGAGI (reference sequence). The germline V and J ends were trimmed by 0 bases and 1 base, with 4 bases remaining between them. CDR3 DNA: TGTGCCAGCAGTTACTCGGGTTCTGGGGCCAACGTCCTGACTTTC. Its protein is CASSYSGSGANVLTF.

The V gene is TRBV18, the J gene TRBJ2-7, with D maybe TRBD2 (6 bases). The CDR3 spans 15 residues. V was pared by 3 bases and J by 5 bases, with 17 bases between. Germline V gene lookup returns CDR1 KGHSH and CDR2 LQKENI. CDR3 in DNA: TGTGCCAGCTCACCTACTTTGGACTACCCCCACGAGCAGTACTTC. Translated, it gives CASSPTLDYPHEQYF.

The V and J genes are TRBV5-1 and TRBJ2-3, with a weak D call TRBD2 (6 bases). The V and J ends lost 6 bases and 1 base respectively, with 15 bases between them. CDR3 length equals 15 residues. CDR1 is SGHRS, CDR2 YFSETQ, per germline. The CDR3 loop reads CASTNLASGTDTQYF. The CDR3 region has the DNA TGCGCCAGCACCAATTTGGCTAGCGGCACAGATACGCAGTATTTT.

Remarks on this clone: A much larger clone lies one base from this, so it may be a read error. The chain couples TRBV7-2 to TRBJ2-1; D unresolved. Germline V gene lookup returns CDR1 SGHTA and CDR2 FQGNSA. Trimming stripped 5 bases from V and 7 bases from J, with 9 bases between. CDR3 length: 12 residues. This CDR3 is CASSRVGNEQFF. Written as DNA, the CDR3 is TGTGCCAGCAGCCGCGTGGGGAATGAGCAGTTCTTC.

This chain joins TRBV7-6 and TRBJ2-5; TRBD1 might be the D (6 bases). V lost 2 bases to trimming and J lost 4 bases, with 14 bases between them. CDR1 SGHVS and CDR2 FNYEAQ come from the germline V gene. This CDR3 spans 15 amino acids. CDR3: CASSLWGQIGETQYF. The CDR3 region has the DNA TGTGCCAGCAGCTTATGGGGGCAAATAGGAGAGACCCAGTACTTC. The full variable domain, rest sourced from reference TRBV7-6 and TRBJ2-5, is GAGVSQSPRYKVTKRGQDVALRCDPISGHVSLYWYRQALGQGPEFLTYFNYEAQQDKSGLPNDRFSAERPEGSISTLTIQRTEQRDSAMYRCASSLWGQIGETQYFGPGTRLLVL.

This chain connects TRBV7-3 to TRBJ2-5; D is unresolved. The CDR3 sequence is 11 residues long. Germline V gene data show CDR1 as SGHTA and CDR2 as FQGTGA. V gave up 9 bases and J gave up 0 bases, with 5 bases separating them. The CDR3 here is CASSDQETQYF. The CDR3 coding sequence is TGTGCCAGTTCTGACCAAGAGACCCAGTACTTC.

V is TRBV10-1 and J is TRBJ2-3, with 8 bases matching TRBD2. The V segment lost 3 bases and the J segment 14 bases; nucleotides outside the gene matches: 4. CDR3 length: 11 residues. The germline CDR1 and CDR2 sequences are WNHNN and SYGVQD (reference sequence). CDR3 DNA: TGCGCCAGCAGTGACGGGAGGGATCTGTATTTT. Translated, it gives CASSDGRDLYF.

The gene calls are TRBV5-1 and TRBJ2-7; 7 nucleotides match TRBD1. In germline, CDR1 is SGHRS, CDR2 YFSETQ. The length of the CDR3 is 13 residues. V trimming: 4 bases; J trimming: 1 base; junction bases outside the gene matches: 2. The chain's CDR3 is CASSKGQSYEQYF. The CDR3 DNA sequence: TGCGCCAGCAGCAAGGGACAGTCCTACGAGCAGTACTTC.

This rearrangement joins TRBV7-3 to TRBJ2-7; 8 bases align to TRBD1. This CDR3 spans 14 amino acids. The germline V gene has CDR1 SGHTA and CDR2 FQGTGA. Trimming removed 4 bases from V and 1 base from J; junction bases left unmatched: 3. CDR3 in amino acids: CASSSGTGSYEQYF. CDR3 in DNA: TGTGCCAGCAGCTCCGGGACAGGTTCCTACGAGCAGTACTTC. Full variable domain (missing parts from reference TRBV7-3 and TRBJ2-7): GAGVSQTPSNKVTEKGKYVELRCDPISGHTALYWYRQSLGQGPEFLIYFQGTGAADDSGLPNDRFFAVRPEGSVSTLKIQRTERGDSAVYLCASSSGTGSYEQYFGPGTRLTVT.

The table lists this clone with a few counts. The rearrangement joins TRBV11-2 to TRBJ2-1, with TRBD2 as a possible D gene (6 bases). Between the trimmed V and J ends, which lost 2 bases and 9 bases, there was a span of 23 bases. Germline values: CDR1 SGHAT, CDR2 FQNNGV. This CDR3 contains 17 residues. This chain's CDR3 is CASSLTQRDLGFSEQFF. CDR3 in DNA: TGTGCCAGCAGCTTAACCCAACGGGACTTAGGTTTCAGTGAGCAGTTCTTC.

The CDR3, as DNA: TGTGCCACAGGGAGGTTCATGAACACTGAAGCTTTCTTT. It is translated as CATGRFMNTEAFF. This chain joins TRBV6-5 and TRBJ1-1; the D gene is possibly TRBD1 (5 bases). The CDR3 consists of 13 residues. The V gene lost 10 bases and the J gene lost 0 bases, with 12 bases spanning the gap. CDR1 and CDR2 from the germline V gene are MNHEY and SVGAGI.

The CDR3 protein is CASSYGTIETQYF. CDR3 in DNA: TGTGCCAGCAGCTACGGGACTATAGAGACCCAGTACTTC. The chain employs TRBV7-2 and TRBJ2-5; 7 nucleotides line up with TRBD2. The CDR3 sequence is 13 residues long. CDR1 SGHTA and CDR2 FQGNSA come from the germline V gene. V lost 4 bases to trimming and J lost 4 bases; unmatched junction nucleotides: 3.

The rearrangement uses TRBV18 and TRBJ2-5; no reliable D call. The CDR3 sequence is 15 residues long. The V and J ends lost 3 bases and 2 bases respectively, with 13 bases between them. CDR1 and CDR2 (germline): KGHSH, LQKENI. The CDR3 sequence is CASSPPVKTQETQYF. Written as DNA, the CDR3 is TGTGCCAGCTCACCCCCAGTTAAGACACAAGAGACCCAGTACTTC.

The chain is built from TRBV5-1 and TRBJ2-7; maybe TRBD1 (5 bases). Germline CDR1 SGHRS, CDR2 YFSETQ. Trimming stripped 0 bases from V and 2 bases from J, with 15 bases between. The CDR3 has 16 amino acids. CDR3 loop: CASSLEGQGRAYEQYF. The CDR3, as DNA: TGCGCCAGCAGCTTGGAGGGCCAGGGAAGGGCCTACGAGCAGTACTTC.

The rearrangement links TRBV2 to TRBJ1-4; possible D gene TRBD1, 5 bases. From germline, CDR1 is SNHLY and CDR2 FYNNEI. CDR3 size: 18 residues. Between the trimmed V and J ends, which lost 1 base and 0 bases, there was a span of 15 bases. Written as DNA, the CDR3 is TGTGCCAGCAGTGAAGTACAAGGAACCAGGGCAACTAATGAAAAACTGTTTTTT. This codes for CASSEVQGTRATNEKLFF.

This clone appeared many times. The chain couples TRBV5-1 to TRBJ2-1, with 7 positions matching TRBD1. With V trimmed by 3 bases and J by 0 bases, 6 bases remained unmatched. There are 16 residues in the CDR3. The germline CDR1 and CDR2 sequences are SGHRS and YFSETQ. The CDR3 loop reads CASSWTGFSSYNEQFF. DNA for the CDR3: TGCGCCAGCAGCTGGACAGGTTTTAGCTCCTACAATGAGCAGTTCTTC.